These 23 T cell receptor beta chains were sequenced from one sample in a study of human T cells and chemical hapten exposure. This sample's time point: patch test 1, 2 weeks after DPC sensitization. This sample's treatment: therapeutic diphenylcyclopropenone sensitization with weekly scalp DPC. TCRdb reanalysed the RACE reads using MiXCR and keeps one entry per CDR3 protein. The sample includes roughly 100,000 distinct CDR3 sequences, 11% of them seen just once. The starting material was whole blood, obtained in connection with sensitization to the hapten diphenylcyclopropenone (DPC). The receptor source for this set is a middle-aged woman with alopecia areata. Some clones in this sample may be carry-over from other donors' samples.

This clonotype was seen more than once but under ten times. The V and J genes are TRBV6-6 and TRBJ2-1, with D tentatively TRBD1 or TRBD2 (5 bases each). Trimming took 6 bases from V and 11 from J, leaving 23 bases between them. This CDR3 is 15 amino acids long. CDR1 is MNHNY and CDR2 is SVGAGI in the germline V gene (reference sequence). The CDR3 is CASRLPVGAVGKQFF. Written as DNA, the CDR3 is TGTGCCAGCAGACTCCCCGTCGGGGCGGTCGGGAAGCAGTTCTTC.

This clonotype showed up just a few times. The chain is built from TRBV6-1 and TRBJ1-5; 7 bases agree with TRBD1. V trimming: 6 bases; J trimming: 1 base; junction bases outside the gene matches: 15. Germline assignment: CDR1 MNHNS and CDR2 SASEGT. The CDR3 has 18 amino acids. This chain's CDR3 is CASRIGDSATSSNQPQHF. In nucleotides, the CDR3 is TGTGCCAGCAGAATTGGGGACAGTGCCACATCGAGCAATCAGCCCCAGCATTTT.

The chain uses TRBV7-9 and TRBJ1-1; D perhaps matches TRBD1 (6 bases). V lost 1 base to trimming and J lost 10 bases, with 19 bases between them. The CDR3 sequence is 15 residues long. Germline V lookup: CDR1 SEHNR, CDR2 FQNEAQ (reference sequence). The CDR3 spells CASSLEQRGGSGAFF. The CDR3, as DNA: TGTGCCAGCAGCTTAGAGCAACGAGGGGGATCTGGAGCTTTCTTT. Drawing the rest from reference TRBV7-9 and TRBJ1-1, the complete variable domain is DTGVSQNPRHKITKRGQNVTFRCDPISEHNRLYWYRQTLGQGPEFLTYFQNEAQLEKSRLLSDRFSAERPKGSFSTLEIQRTEQGDSAMYLCASSLEQRGGSGAFFGQGTRLTVV.

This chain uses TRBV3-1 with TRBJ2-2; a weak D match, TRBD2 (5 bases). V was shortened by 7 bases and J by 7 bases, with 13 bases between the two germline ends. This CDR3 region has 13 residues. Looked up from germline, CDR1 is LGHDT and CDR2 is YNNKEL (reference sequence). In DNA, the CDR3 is TGTGCCAGCACCCACGATGGGAGCGGGGAGCTGTTTTTT. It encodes CASTHDGSGELFF.

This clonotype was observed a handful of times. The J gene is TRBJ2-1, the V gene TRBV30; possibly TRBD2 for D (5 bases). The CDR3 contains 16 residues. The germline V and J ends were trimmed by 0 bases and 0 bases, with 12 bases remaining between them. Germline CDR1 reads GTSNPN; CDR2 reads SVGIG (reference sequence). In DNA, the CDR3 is TGTGCCTGGAGTGTAGCCAGTACTAGCTCCTACAATGAGCAGTTCTTC. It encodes CAWSVASTSSYNEQFF.

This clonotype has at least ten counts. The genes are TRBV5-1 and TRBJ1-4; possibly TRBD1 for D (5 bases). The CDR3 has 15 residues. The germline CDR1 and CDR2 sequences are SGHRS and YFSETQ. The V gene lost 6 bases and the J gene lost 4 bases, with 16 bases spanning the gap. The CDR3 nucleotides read TGCGCCAGCACATACCAGGGTACACATAATGAAAAACTGTTTTTT. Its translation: CASTYQGTHNEKLFF.

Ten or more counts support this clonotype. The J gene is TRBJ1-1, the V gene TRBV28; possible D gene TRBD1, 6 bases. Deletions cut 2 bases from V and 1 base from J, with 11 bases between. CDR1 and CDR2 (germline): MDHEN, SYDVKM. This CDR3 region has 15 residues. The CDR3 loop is CASSLAGVKNTEAFF. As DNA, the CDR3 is TGTGCCAGCAGTTTAGCAGGGGTTAAGAACACTGAAGCTTTCTTT.

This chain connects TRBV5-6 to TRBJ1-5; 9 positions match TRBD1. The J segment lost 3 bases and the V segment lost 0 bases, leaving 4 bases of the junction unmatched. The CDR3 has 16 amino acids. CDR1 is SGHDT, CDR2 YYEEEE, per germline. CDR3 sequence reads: CASSLGTGDFNQPQHF. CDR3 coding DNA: TGTGCCAGCAGCTTGGGGACAGGGGACTTCAATCAGCCCCAGCATTTT.

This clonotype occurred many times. The CDR3 nucleotides read TGTGCCAGCATAGGCTTGCGCGGCGATGAGCAGTTCTTC. This encodes CASIGLRGDEQFF. The chain links TRBV2 to TRBJ2-1; D call uncertain. V was pared by 7 bases and J by 8 bases, with 15 bases between. The CDR3 loop spans 13 amino acids. Germline V gene sequence: CDR1 SNHLY, CDR2 FYNNEI.

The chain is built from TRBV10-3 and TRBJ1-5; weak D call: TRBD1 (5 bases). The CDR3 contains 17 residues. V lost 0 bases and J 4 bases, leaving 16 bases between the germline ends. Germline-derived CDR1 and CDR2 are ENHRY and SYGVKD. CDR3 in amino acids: CAISESKTAWGNQPQHF. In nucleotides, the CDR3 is TGTGCCATCAGTGAGTCGAAAACAGCCTGGGGGAATCAGCCCCAGCATTTT.

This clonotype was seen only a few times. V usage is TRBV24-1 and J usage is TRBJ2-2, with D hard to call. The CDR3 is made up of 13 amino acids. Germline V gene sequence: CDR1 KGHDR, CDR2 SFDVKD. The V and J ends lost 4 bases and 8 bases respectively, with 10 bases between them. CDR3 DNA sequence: TGTGCCACCAGTGACCGGGCCTCAGGGGAGCTGTTTTTT. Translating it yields CATSDRASGELFF.

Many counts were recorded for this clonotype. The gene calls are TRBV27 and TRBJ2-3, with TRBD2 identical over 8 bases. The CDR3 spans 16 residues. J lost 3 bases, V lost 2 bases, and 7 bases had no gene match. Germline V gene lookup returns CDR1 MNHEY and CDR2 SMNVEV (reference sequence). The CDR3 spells CASSLGRGVRTDTQYF. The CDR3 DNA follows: TGTGCCAGCAGTTTAGGGCGGGGGGTGAGGACAGATACGCAGTATTTT.

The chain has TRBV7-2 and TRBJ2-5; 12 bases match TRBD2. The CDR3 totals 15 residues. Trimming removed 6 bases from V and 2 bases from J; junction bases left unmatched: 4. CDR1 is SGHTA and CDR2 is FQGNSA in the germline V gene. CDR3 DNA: TGTGCCAGCAGGGGCGGACTAGCGGGACAAGAGACCCAGTACTTC. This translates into CASRGGLAGQETQYF. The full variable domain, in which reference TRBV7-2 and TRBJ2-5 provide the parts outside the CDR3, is GAGVSQSPSNKVTEKGKDVELRCDPISGHTALYWYRQSLGQGLEFLIYFQGNSAPDKSGLPSDRFSAERTGGSVSTLTIQRTQQEDSAVYLCASRGGLAGQETQYFGPGTRLLVL.

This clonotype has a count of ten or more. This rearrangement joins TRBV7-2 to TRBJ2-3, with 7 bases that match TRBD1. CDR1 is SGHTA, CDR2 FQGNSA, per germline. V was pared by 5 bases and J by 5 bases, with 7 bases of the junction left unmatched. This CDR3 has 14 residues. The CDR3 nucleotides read TGTGCCAGCAGCCCACGACAGGGAAAAGATACGCAGTATTTT. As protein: CASSPRQGKDTQYF.

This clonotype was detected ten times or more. The CDR3 DNA reads TGTGCCAGCAGCCAGCTAGGGTCCTACGAGCAGTACTTC. Amino acids: CASSQLGSYEQYF. The J gene is TRBJ2-7, the V gene TRBV7-2, with unresolved D. Germline V CDR1 and CDR2: SGHTA, FQGNSA. The V end lost 5 bases, the J end lost 1 base, and 9 bases lay between the germline ends. CDR3 length equals 13 residues.

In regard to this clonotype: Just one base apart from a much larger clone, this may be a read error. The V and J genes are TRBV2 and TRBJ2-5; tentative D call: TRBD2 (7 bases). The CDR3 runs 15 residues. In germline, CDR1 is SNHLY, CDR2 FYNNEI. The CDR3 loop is CARSDSRGGGETQYF. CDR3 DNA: TGTGCCAGAAGTGACTCCAGGGGCGGGGGAGAGACCCAGTACTTC.

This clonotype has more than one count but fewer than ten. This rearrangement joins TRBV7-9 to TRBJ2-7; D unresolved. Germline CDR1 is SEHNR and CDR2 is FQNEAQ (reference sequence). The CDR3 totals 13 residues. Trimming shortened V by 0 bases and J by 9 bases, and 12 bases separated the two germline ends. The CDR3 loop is CASSLAGTVRQYF. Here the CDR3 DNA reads TGTGCCAGCAGCTTAGCTGGTACCGTTCGGCAGTACTTC.

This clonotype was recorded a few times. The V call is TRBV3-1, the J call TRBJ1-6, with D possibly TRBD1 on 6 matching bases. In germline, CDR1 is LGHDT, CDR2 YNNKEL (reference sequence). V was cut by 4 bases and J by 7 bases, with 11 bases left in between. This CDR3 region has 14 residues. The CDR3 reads CASSPAGVNSPLHF. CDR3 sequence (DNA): TGTGCCAGCAGCCCGGCAGGGGTAAATTCACCCCTCCACTTT.

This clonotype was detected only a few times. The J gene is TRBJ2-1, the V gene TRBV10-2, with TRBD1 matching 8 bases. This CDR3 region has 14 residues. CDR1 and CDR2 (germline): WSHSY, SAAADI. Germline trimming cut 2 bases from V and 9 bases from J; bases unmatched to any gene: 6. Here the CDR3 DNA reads TGCGCCAGCAGTGAGAGACAGGGGTTGACTGAGCAGTTCTTC. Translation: CASSERQGLTEQFF.

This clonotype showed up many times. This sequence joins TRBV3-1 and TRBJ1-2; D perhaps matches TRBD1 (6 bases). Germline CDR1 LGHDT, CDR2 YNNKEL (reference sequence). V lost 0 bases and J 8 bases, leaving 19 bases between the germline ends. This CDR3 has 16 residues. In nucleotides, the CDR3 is TGTGCCAGCAGCCAAGAGGGGACAAATCTAGGTGACGGCTACACCTTC. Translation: CASSQEGTNLGDGYTF.

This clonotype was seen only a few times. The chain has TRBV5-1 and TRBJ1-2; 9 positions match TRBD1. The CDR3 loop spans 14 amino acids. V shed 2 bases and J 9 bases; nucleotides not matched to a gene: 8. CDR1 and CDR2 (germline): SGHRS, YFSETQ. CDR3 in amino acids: CASSFSGTGSRYTF. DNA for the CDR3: TGCGCCAGCAGCTTTTCCGGGACAGGGTCTCGCTACACCTTC.

CDR3 DNA sequence: TGTGCCAGCAGTTTTCCCCCTCCTAGCAGCTATGAGCAGTTCTTC. Encoded protein: CASSFPPPSSYEQFF. This chain links TRBV12-3 or TRBV12-4 with TRBJ2-1, with D perhaps matching TRBD2 (5 bases). Trimming shortened V by 3 bases and J by 8 bases, and 17 bases separated the two germline ends. The CDR3 length is 15 residues.

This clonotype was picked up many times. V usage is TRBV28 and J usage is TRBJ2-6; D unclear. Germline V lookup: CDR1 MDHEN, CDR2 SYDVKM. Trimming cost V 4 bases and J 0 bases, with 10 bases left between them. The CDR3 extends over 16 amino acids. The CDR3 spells CASSSNGFSGANVLTF. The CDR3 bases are TGTGCCAGCAGTTCCAACGGGTTCTCTGGGGCCAACGTCCTGACTTTC.